This T cell receptor (beta chain) was recovered during a study of control samples from healthy donors and cancer patients. Assay: immunoSEQ multiplex PCR; the TCRdb copy retains only in-frame clones and omits some. The profile shows about 100,000 clones, roughly 90% of them singletons. V lost 1 base and J lost 7, with 8 bases in between. The CDR3 consists of 11 residues. Per germline, CDR1 GTSNPN and CDR2 SVGIG (reference sequence). The chain uses TRBV30 and TRBJ2-7; D remains unclear. Sequencing used blood. The TCR sequence derives from a woman between 50 and 59 years old in good health. The CDR3 here is CAWSAREEQYF. DNA of the CDR3: TGTGCCTGGAGTGCCCGTGAGGAGCAGTACTTC.